Detailed here is one T cell receptor (beta chain). Its antigen remains unknown. The source of the sample is a study of T cells expressing NK-cell markers. Study-level background: It was sorted CD3+CD56+NKG2C+, CD3+CD56+NKG2C- and CD3+CD56-NKG2C+ T cells that supplied the TCR beta repertoires. Most of the eight sequenced donors tested HCMV-seropositive; one tested seronegative. General observations from the study: Dominant NKG2C+ clonotypes accounted for roughly 1.0-7.0% of CD8+ T cells in about six donors.

UMIs accompanied the 5'RACE template switching by which TCR beta cDNA was made. Each CDR3 protein gets one entry in TCRdb, which reprocessed the 5' RACE reads and gives no DNA. Recorded here are about 450,000 distinct CDR3 sequences; the top ten clones represent about 7.3%. There are 19 residues in the CDR3. Looked up from germline, CDR1 is LGHNA and CDR2 is YSLEER. This receptor was obtained from a woman between 18 and 70 years old in good health. This chain connects TRBV4-3 to TRBJ2-4; TCRdb outputs TRBD2, but without DNA this stays unchecked. Sequenced material: blood T cells: a sorted CD56 or NKG2C T cell subset, CD4+ or CD8+ T cells, or bulk PBMC T cells (not recorded which). CDR3 loop: CASSQDSSGGSLAKNIQYF.